This TCR beta chain was profiled in a study of T cells expressing NK-cell markers. This CDR3 has 16 residues. CDR1 is LNHDA and CDR2 is SQIVND in the germline V gene (reference sequence). After re-calling the 5' RACE reads, TCRdb lists one entry per CDR3 protein, DNA absent. This sample's table has about 30,000 distinct CDR3 sequences. This chain links TRBV19 with TRBJ1-5; TCRdb's assignment of TRBD1 cannot be checked, as there is no DNA. Sample: blood T cells: a sorted CD56 or NKG2C T cell subset, CD4+ or CD8+ T cells, or bulk PBMC T cells (not recorded which). This sequence originates from a woman aged 18 to 75 in good health. CDR3: CASSMGRGSSDQPQHF.